Described below is a single TCR beta chain sequence and its context. Some clones are missing from TCRdb's copy, which holds only in-frame ones; the method was immunoSEQ multiplex PCR. Of some 270,000 clones in the sample, around nine tenths were seen once. This sample is drawn from a study of blood T cell repertoires in COVID-19. Trimming took off 4 bases at V and 5 bases at J, with 14 bases between the two ends. CDR1 is LGHDT, CDR2 YNNKEL, per germline (reference sequence). The CDR3 covers 14 residues. This clonotype was obtained from a man between 35 and 55 years old with active or convalescent COVID-19. The chain joins TRBV3-1 (or the pseudogene TRBV3-2) to TRBJ2-5; D is perhaps TRBD2 (5 bases). Sequenced input: peripheral blood. This chain's CDR3 is CASSPTGMMETQYF. CDR3 coding DNA: TGTGCCAGCAGCCCCACGGGAATGATGGAGACCCAGTACTTC.